The clone carrying this T cell receptor (beta chain) was seen more than once but under ten times. The antigen remains undetermined. TCRdb passed the 5' RACE reads through MiXCR, listing each CDR3 protein once. The sample has fewer than 350,000 distinct CDR3 sequences; 8.7% are singletons. The sample is drawn from a study of T cells after yellow fever vaccination. Study summary: Researchers used SMART-Seq v4 Ultra Low Input to prepare fractions that had low cell numbers. The study's findings and limits: There was a small share of clonotypes that showed up in both the CD4 and CD8 compartments. Abundant bulk-population clonotypes could contaminate the FACS-sorted repertoires.

J was trimmed by 4 bases and V by 6 bases; bases with no gene match: 3. Germline V gene data show CDR1 as SGHRS and CDR2 as YFSETQ. The CDR3 is made up of 13 amino acids. The sequence was obtained from a man younger than 35 who received the YFV17D yellow fever vaccine. This specimen consisted of PBMCs, obtained on the day of the first yellow fever vaccination. This chain connects TRBV5-1 to TRBJ2-1, with 8 bases aligning to TRBD2. The CDR3 here is CASNGGGYNEQFF. CDR3 DNA sequence: TGCGCCAGCAATGGCGGGGGGTACAATGAGCAGTTCTTC. Complete variable domain (other parts from reference TRBV5-1 and TRBJ2-1): KAGVTQTPRYLIKTRGQQVTLSCSPISGHRSVSWYQQTPGQGLQFLFEYFSETQRNKGNFPGRFSGRQFSNSRSEMNVSTLELGDSALYLCASNGGGYNEQFFGPGTRLTVL.